The clone carrying this T cell receptor beta chain was recorded many times. The antigen is undetermined. These data come from a study of identical twins. General observations from the study: Twin-shared out-of-frame alpha sequences showed excess low generation probability. There were fewer insertions in abundant cord blood beta clonotypes, but memory repertoires showed no such pattern. Models predicted less out-of-frame TCR alpha sharing in monozygotic twins than was found.

TCRdb re-called the 5' RACE reads through MiXCR, storing one row per CDR3 protein. Seen here are around 670,000 distinct CDR3 sequences, approximately 6.1% observed once, and the top ten hold under 2%. V gave up 4 bases and J gave up 0 bases, with 4 bases separating them. Germline CDR1 LNHNV, CDR2 YYDKDF (reference sequence). This CDR3 is built from 13 residues. The origin of this receptor is a man aged 18 to 35 in good health. This chain connects TRBV15 to TRBJ2-4; D is undetermined. The sequenced material came from naive T cells sorted from blood. The CDR3 bases are TGTGCCACCAGCACTGAAGCCAAAAACATTCAGTACTTC. The encoded protein is CATSTEAKNIQYF.